Given below is one TCR beta chain in context. Its specificity is not known. This CDR3 has 13 residues. Germline values: CDR1 MNHNS, CDR2 SASEGT. V was cut by 5 bases and J by 6 bases, with 10 bases left in between. For the second PCR, which ran for about 6 to 11 cycles, a sample-barcoded 5' primer and a J-beta primer mix were used. TCRdb reprocessed the 5' RACE reads with MiXCR, giving one entry per CDR3 protein. The sample yields under 800,000 distinct CDR3 sequences, roughly 21% seen once. The record originates from a study of blood T cells in healthy people across ages. General study findings and limits: Any changes in expanded clonotypes were possibly confounded, as donor CMV status remained unknown.

The sequencing input was blood. The TCR originated in a man between 65 and 85 years old in good health. V usage is TRBV6-1 and J usage is TRBJ2-2, with unresolved D. CDR3 region: CASSRIRAGELFF. The CDR3 bases are TGTGCCAGCAGTCGTATCCGGGCCGGGGAGCTGTTTTTT.